A selection of T cell receptor beta chains follows, all from one sample in a study of blood T cells in healthy people across ages. One entry per CDR3 protein results from TCRdb running MiXCR on the 5' RACE reads. The sample holds around 1,000,000 distinct CDR3 sequences; approximately 25% are singletons and the top ten take around 0.75%. In addition, the sample was reused for a study of T cells of mothers and their children.

Sequencing was carried out using blood. The source is a girl under 10 years old in good health. CDR3s include the opening cysteine and the closing phenylalanine or tryptophan. Fields, in order: D gene, J gene, clone size, V gene, CDR3 protein, CDR3 DNA. The D gene is left open where the match is weak. A row's size may be missing; if present it is once, few, many or a size class.

D: TRBD2
J: TRBJ2-5
size: few
V: TRBV7-9
CDR3: CASSPTNPGGVQYF
DNA: TGTGCCAGCAGCCCCACAAACCCCGGGGGGGTCCAGTACTTC

D: -
J: TRBJ2-7
size: -
V: TRBV20-1
CDR3: CSVRDRVSSSPYEQYF
DNA: TGCAGTGTTAGAGATCGCGTCTCTAGCAGCCCCTACGAGCAGTACTTC

D: -
J: TRBJ2-6
size: -
V: TRBV9
CDR3: CASSVFGTQPSGANVLTF
DNA: TGTGCCAGCAGCGTATTCGGGACGCAACCCTCTGGGGCCAACGTCCTGACTTTC

D: -
J: TRBJ2-3
size: -
V: TRBV7-2
CDR3: CASSWRDRPSTDTQYF
DNA: TGTGCCAGCAGCTGGAGGGACAGACCTAGCACAGATACGCAGTATTTT

D: -
J: TRBJ2-2
size: -
V: TRBV4-1
CDR3: CASSSEIQFVTGELFF
DNA: TGCGCCAGCAGCTCAGAGATACAGTTTGTCACCGGGGAGCTGTTTTTT

D: TRBD1
J: TRBJ2-5
size: -
V: TRBV4-1
CDR3: CASSQDRTLSGEQYF
DNA: TGCGCCAGCAGCCAGGACAGGACTCTCTCAGGGGAGCAGTACTTC

D: TRBD1
J: TRBJ1-4
size: -
V: TRBV7-2
CDR3: CASSPTGDSNEKLFF
DNA: TGTGCCAGCAGCCCAACAGGGGATTCTAATGAAAAACTGTTTTTT

D: TRBD2
J: TRBJ2-1
size: few
V: TRBV7-3
CDR3: CASSLSSGSGHNEQFF
DNA: TGTGCCAGCAGCTTGTCGAGCGGGAGCGGCCACAATGAGCAGTTCTTC

D: -
J: TRBJ2-7
size: few
V: TRBV5-1
CDR3: CASTRDTDSYEQYF
DNA: TGCGCCAGCACCCGGGACACAGACTCCTACGAGCAGTACTTC

D: -
J: TRBJ2-2
size: -
V: TRBV20-1
CDR3: CSARVQGWSTGELFF
DNA: TGCAGTGCTAGAGTTCAGGGTTGGAGCACCGGGGAGCTGTTTTTT

D: -
J: TRBJ1-6
size: few
V: TRBV7-2
CDR3: CASSLLSEGSPLHF
DNA: TGTGCCAGCAGCTTATTGTCAGAGGGGTCACCCCTCCACTTT

D: TRBD2
J: TRBJ2-5
size: few
V: TRBV11-2
CDR3: CASSPRTSGRSSETQYF
DNA: TGTGCCAGCAGCCCGCGTACTAGCGGGAGATCGAGCGAGACCCAGTACTTC

D: -
J: TRBJ2-3
size: -
V: TRBV7-2
CDR3: CASSLFVGPDTQYF
DNA: TGTGCCAGCAGCTTATTTGTGGGCCCAGATACGCAGTATTTT

D: TRBD2
J: TRBJ2-1
size: few
V: TRBV20-1
CDR3: CSARAPAGGLCNEQFF
DNA: TGCAGTGCTAGAGCACCAGCGGGAGGCCTCTGCAATGAGCAGTTCTTC

D: -
J: TRBJ1-4
size: -
V: TRBV6-2/TRBV6-3
CDR3: CASNHRVGNEELFF
DNA: TGTGCCAGCAACCACAGGGTCGGGAATGAAGAACTGTTTTTT

D: -
J: TRBJ1-2
size: -
V: TRBV29-1
CDR3: CSVEVLGDLGYTF
DNA: TGCAGCGTTGAGGTCTTGGGGGACCTTGGCTACACCTTC

D: TRBD2
J: TRBJ2-4
size: few
V: TRBV6-5
CDR3: CASSLTSGHIQYF
DNA: TGTGCCAGCAGTTTAACTAGCGGGCACATTCAGTACTTC

D: -
J: TRBJ1-4
size: -
V: TRBV4-1
CDR3: CASSPGRQRVTNEKLFF
DNA: TGCGCCAGCAGCCCGGGACGTCAAAGGGTTACTAATGAAAAACTGTTTTTT

D: -
J: TRBJ2-7
size: -
V: TRBV4-2
CDR3: CASSQEGLTKDEQYF
DNA: TGTGCCAGCAGCCAAGAAGGGTTAACCAAGGACGAACAGTACTTC

D: TRBD1
J: TRBJ1-2
size: -
V: TRBV9
CDR3: CASNGQASDYGYTF
DNA: TGTGCCAGCAACGGACAGGCTAGTGACTATGGCTACACCTTC

D: -
J: TRBJ2-5
size: -
V: TRBV7-8
CDR3: CASRLTSTAYGQYF
DNA: TGTGCCAGCAGGCTAACCTCGACAGCCTACGGGCAGTACTTC

D: -
J: TRBJ2-1
size: -
V: TRBV3-1
CDR3: CASSQDLAANNEQFF
DNA: TGTGCCAGCAGCCAAGATCTGGCGGCGAACAATGAGCAGTTCTTC

D: -
J: TRBJ1-1
size: -
V: TRBV4-1
CDR3: CASSQRGGGGGTEAFF
DNA: TGCGCCAGCAGCCAAAGGGGCGGGGGGGGAGGCACTGAAGCTTTCTTT

D: -
J: TRBJ2-3
size: -
V: TRBV12-3/TRBV12-4
CDR3: CASSDLGFSTDTQYF
DNA: TGTGCCAGCAGTGACCTCGGGTTTAGCACAGATACGCAGTATTTT

D: -
J: TRBJ1-5
size: -
V: TRBV29-1
CDR3: CSPRGPLTGHQPQHF
DNA: TGCAGCCCCCGGGGACCCCTCACGGGACATCAGCCCCAGCATTTT

D: TRBD1
J: TRBJ1-5
size: few
V: TRBV24-1
CDR3: CATSDPGQGGNQPQHF
DNA: TGTGCCACCAGTGATCCCGGACAGGGAGGCAATCAGCCCCAGCATTTT

D: -
J: TRBJ2-7
size: few
V: TRBV6-5
CDR3: CASSTTVFYEQYF
DNA: TGTGCCAGCAGTACGACAGTTTTCTACGAGCAGTACTTC

D: TRBD2
J: TRBJ2-1
size: -
V: TRBV4-1
CDR3: CASSQVWGLTMGSNEQFF
DNA: TGCGCCAGCAGCCAAGTGTGGGGACTAACCATGGGGTCCAATGAGCAGTTCTTC

D: TRBD2
J: TRBJ2-1
size: few
V: TRBV9
CDR3: CASSVWSGGADEQFF
DNA: TGTGCCAGCAGCGTATGGAGCGGGGGGGCCGATGAGCAGTTCTTC

D: -
J: TRBJ2-1
size: few
V: TRBV21-1
CDR3: CARADSTHEQFF
DNA: TGTGCCAGGGCTGATTCCACCCATGAGCAGTTCTTC

D: TRBD2
J: TRBJ2-7
size: few
V: TRBV29-1
CDR3: CSVAGGRRSYEQYF
DNA: TGCAGCGTAGCCGGCGGGAGGAGGTCCTACGAGCAGTACTTC

D: TRBD2
J: TRBJ2-1
size: -
V: TRBV5-6
CDR3: CASSLASLSGSIISYNEQFF
DNA: TGTGCCAGCAGCTTGGCTAGTTTGAGCGGGAGTATTATCTCCTACAATGAGCAGTTCTTC

D: -
J: TRBJ2-3
size: many
V: TRBV4-1
CDR3: CASSHPNGGGLITDTQYF
DNA: TGCGCCAGCAGCCACCCGAACGGAGGCGGGCTTATCACAGATACGCAGTATTTT

D: TRBD1
J: TRBJ2-3
size: -
V: TRBV5-8
CDR3: CASSLGTGSTLRSTDTQYF
DNA: TGTGCCAGCAGCTTGGGGACAGGGTCAACGCTCCGTAGCACAGATACGCAGTATTTT

D: -
J: TRBJ1-1
size: -
V: TRBV10-2
CDR3: CASSEQRTEAFF
DNA: TGCGCCAGCAGTGAACAGCGCACTGAAGCTTTCTTT

D: -
J: TRBJ2-7
size: few
V: TRBV5-1
CDR3: CASSGGPSESYEQYF
DNA: TGCGCCAGCAGCGGAGGGCCGAGCGAGTCCTACGAGCAGTACTTC

D: -
J: TRBJ2-1
size: -
V: TRBV18
CDR3: CASSPMVFSYNEQFF
DNA: TGTGCCAGCTCACCGATGGTATTCTCCTACAATGAGCAGTTCTTC

D: TRBD2
J: TRBJ2-7
size: -
V: TRBV5-1
CDR3: CASSPAGGQSYEQYF
DNA: TGCGCCAGCAGCCCGGCGGGGGGGCAGTCCTACGAGCAGTACTTC

D: -
J: TRBJ2-5
size: few
V: TRBV5-1
CDR3: CASSVGPGQKETQYF
DNA: TGCGCCAGCAGCGTTGGGCCGGGCCAAAAAGAGACCCAGTACTTC

D: -
J: TRBJ1-2
size: -
V: TRBV29-1
CDR3: CSVGGGSYTF
DNA: TGCAGCGTCGGGGGGGGTAGCTACACCTTC